This T cell receptor beta chain was obtained from a study of T cells in women clearing cervical HPV infection. The germline V and J ends were trimmed by 2 bases and 5 bases, with 7 bases remaining between them. The CDR3 is made up of 11 amino acids. The germline gives CDR1 GTSNPN, CDR2 SVGIG (reference sequence). Sequencing was performed with immunoSEQ multiplex PCR; in TCRdb, only in-frame clones are kept and a portion is missing. The repertoire table contains about 32,000 clones. Turning to this clone: The DNA ends 3 residues before the CDR3 does, and the rest of the CDR3 is filled in from the germline J gene.

The receptor comes from a woman aged 18 to 75 with a cervical HPV16 infection that either progressed to CIN3+ or cleared (not recorded which). This chain connects TRBV30 to TRBJ2-7, with D unresolved. The sequenced sample consisted of blood buffy coat. The sequenced part of the CDR3 DNA is TGTGCCTGGAGTCGCGCCCACGAG. Encoded protein: CAWSRAHE. The entire CDR3 protein is CAWSRAHEQYF.